The rows below give T cell receptor beta chains drawn from one sample of a study of blood T cell repertoires in COVID-19. Sequenced by immunoSEQ multiplex PCR; TCRdb stores in-frame clones only, minus some. Of 190,000 or so clones detected, about 90% appear once; the ten largest clones hold 2% to 3%. The sequenced sample was peripheral blood. The receptors stem from a man aged 35-49 years with active or convalescent COVID-19. Each CDR3 is given with its conserved first and last residue. D genes are given only for firm matches. Some rows mark clone size as missing; the rest say once, few, many or name a class of expanded clone.

J gene | D gene | V gene | clone size | CDR3 DNA | CDR3 protein
TRBJ2-1 | - | TRBV7-2 | - | TGTGCCAGCACCCTTAGTTCGAGCCTCAATGAGCAGTTCTTC | CASTLSSSLNEQFF
TRBJ2-7 | - | TRBV10-1 | - | TGCGCCAGCAGTGAGTCTGCCGGCTACGAGCAGTACTTC | CASSESAGYEQYF
TRBJ1-3 | - | TRBV18 | - | TGTGCCAGCTCACCAAACCACAGTCGAAACACCATATATTTT | CASSPNHSRNTIYF
TRBJ1-5 | - | TRBV6-5 | - | TGTGCCAGCAGTCCACAGGGAAGGAATCAGCCCCAGCATTTT | CASSPQGRNQPQHF
TRBJ1-2 | - | TRBV3-1/TRBV3-2 | few | TGTGCCAGCAGCCAAGTCGAGATTTTTCCCTATGGCTACACCTTC | CASSQVEIFPYGYTF
TRBJ2-7 | - | TRBV4-3 | - | TGCGCCAGCAGCCAAGATATCGAACAGTTTCTCTACGAGCAGTACTTC | CASSQDIEQFLYEQYF
TRBJ1-4 | TRBD1 | TRBV7-2 | - | TGTGCCAGCAGTCCGACAGGGCTGGGTAATGAAAAACTGTTTTTT | CASSPTGLGNEKLFF
TRBJ1-2 | - | TRBV5-8 | - | TGTGCCAGCAGCTCCGACGGGCAGGGAGGCTATGGCTACACCTTC | CASSSDGQGGYGYTF
TRBJ2-2 | - | TRBV7-9 | - | TGTGCCAGCAGCTTAGGACTTAACACCGGGGAGCTGTTTTTT | CASSLGLNTGELFF
TRBJ1-6 | TRBD1 | TRBV4-2 | - | TGTGCCAGCAGCCAAGTAAAACGGACAGGGGGGGGGAATTCACCCCTCCACTTT | CASSQVKRTGGGNSPLHF
TRBJ2-2 | - | TRBV24-1 | - | TGTGCGACAGCCTTTGGCGGGGAGCTGTTTTTT | CATAFGGELFF
TRBJ2-6 | - | TRBV9 | - | TGTGCCAGCAGCGACACACAGGGTTCAGGCCTCTCTGGGGCCAACGTCCTGACTTTC | CASSDTQGSGLSGANVLTF
TRBJ2-1 | TRBD2 | TRBV19 | - | TGTGCCAGTAGTCCACTGGCGGGGGGCCATCAGTTCTTC | CASSPLAGGHQFF
TRBJ2-7 | TRBD1 | TRBV6-2/TRBV6-3 | - | TGTGCCAGCACCCCGGGACAGGGGTCCCAGCAGTACTTC | CASTPGQGSQQYF
TRBJ1-2 | TRBD1 | TRBV5-4 | - | TGTGCCAGCAGCCCGGACAGGGATAACTATGGCTACACCTTC | CASSPDRDNYGYTF
TRBJ1-6 | - | TRBV4-2 | - | TGTGCCAGCAGCCAAGATGGCAGGCCTAATTCACCCCTCCACTTT | CASSQDGRPNSPLHF
TRBJ1-6 | TRBD1 | TRBV12-3/TRBV12-4 | - | TGTGCCAGCAACCGGGACAGACGTTCACCCCTCCACTTT | CASNRDRRSPLHF
TRBJ2-2 | - | TRBV19 | - | TGTGCCAGTAGTCAGGCAGGGACGAACACCGGGGAGCTGTTTTTT | CASSQAGTNTGELFF
TRBJ1-4 | - | TRBV4-1 | - | TGCGCCAGCAGCCAAGATCCGTCTGATGAAAAACTGTTTTTT | CASSQDPSDEKLFF
TRBJ2-5 | - | TRBV7-9 | - | TGTGCCAGCAGCCCCCCGGATGCGGGGGAGACCCAGTACTTC | CASSPPDAGETQYF
TRBJ2-1 | - | TRBV29-1 | - | TGCAGCGTGGGTGGGGGGGCTCACAATGAGCAGTTCTTC | CSVGGGAHNEQFF
TRBJ1-2 | - | TRBV27 | - | TGTGCCAGCAGTCCTACCACAGGGTCGGATGGCTACACCTTC | CASSPTTGSDGYTF
TRBJ1-6 | - | TRBV5-4 | - | TGTGCCATCTCCACCGGTGGTTCACCCCTCCACTTT | CAISTGGSPLHF
TRBJ1-4 | TRBD1 | TRBV7-9 | - | TGTGCCAGCAGCTCCACGGGACAGGGACTTCAGGAAAAACTGTTTTTT | CASSSTGQGLQEKLFF
TRBJ2-1 | TRBD1 | TRBV7-9 | once | TGTGCCAGCAGCTTAAGAGAGACAGGGGGCCATGAGCAGTTCTTC | CASSLRETGGHEQFF
TRBJ2-1 | TRBD1 | TRBV11-3 | - | TGTGCCAGCAGCTCCCGACAGGGGGCAACGGTAGAGCAGTTCTTC | CASSSRQGATVEQFF
TRBJ1-3 | TRBD1 | TRBV11-2 | - | TGTGCCAGCAGCTCCAGGGGGCGGACTGGAAACACCATATATTTT | CASSSRGRTGNTIYF
TRBJ2-3 | TRBD1 | TRBV10-3 | - | TGTGCCATCAGCGGGACAGCCATCACAGATACGCAGTATTTT | CAISGTAITDTQYF
TRBJ1-3 | - | TRBV19 | - | TGTGCCAGTAGTATATCCGGGACTCTCGAAGGTGGAAACACCATATATTTT | CASSISGTLEGGNTIYF
TRBJ1-5 | - | TRBV7-2 | - | TGTGCCAGCAGCTCCCTGGGGCTTGGGCCCCAGCATTTT | CASSSLGLGPQHF
TRBJ1-5 | - | TRBV6-1 | - | TGTGCCAGCAGTGAATTAGGGGATTATAGCAATCAGCCCCAGCATTTT | CASSELGDYSNQPQHF
TRBJ1-2 | - | TRBV28 | - | TGTGCCAGCAGAACCGCCGGACAGCTTCGATATGGCTACACCTTC | CASRTAGQLRYGYTF
TRBJ1-5 | TRBD1 | TRBV19 | - | TGTGCCAGTAGTTTCGGGACAGGTGGGGTCGGGAACAATCAGCCCCAGCATTTT | CASSFGTGGVGNNQPQHF
TRBJ1-2 | TRBD1 | TRBV5-1 | - | TGCGCCAGCAGCTTGGCGGGGGACAGGGGCTATGGCTACACCTTC | CASSLAGDRGYGYTF
TRBJ2-5 | TRBD2 | TRBV5-1 | - | TGCGCCAGCAGCTTGGTAGGCGGGACTAGCGGAGAGACCCAGTACTTC | CASSLVGGTSGETQYF
TRBJ1-2 | TRBD1 | TRBV6-2/TRBV6-3 | - | TGTGCCAGCAGTTACGGGACAGTCTATGGCTACACCTTC | CASSYGTVYGYTF
TRBJ1-6 | - | TRBV6-1 | - | TGTGCCAGCAGTGAGAACGGGTGGAATTTACCCCTCCACTTT | CASSENGWNLPLHF
TRBJ1-5 | TRBD1 | TRBV6-5 | - | TGTGCCAGCAGTCCCCAGGACAGGAGACAGCATTTT | CASSPQDRRQHF
TRBJ2-5 | - | TRBV24-1 | - | TGTGCCACCAGTGACCCTCAAGAAGGGGGGGCGGTCGGGACCCAGTACTTC | CATSDPQEGGAVGTQYF
TRBJ1-1 | - | TRBV11-2 | - | TGTGCCAGCAGCCTGAGACCGGGGTGGGGCACTGAAGCTTTCTTT | CASSLRPGWGTEAFF
TRBJ1-2 | TRBD1 | TRBV27 | - | TGTGCCAGCAGTTTAGTTGCTCCGGGACAGGGAGCTTTTGGCTACACCTTC | CASSLVAPGQGAFGYTF
TRBJ1-1 | TRBD1 | TRBV5-6 | - | TGTGCCAGCAGCTTACGGACAGGCCTGAACACTGAAGCTTTCTTT | CASSLRTGLNTEAFF
TRBJ1-6 | TRBD1 | TRBV18 | - | TGTGCCAGCTCACCACCGGGACAGGGTGTTTCACCCCTCCACTTT | CASSPPGQGVSPLHF
TRBJ2-3 | - | TRBV5-8 | - | TGTGCCAGCAGCACCCTATCGACTTACACAGATACGCAGTATTTT | CASSTLSTYTDTQYF
TRBJ2-1 | - | TRBV24-1 | - | TGTGCCACCAGTGCTGGCGGGACAGCAGTTAATGAGCAGTTCTTC | CATSAGGTAVNEQFF